Listed here are 18 T cell receptor beta chains from one sample, sequenced in a study of CD8+ T cells in alopecia areata. Extracted RNA was reverse transcribed into cDNA, the sequencing template. Only in-frame clones appear in the TCRdb table, and some are missing; sequencing was by immunoSEQ multiplex PCR. There are some 240,000 clones in the sample; 57% occur only once, and 0.4% to 0.55% lies in the top ten. Sequenced here: CD4+ T cells sorted from blood, sampled at week 0. The origin of the receptors is a human donor with alopecia areata.

Only a few counts were recorded for this clone. This chain joins TRBV5-6 and TRBJ2-1, with D possibly being TRBD1 (6 bases). The germline V gene has CDR1 SGHDT and CDR2 YYEEEE. This CDR3 region has 16 residues. Trimming took off 1 base at V and 3 bases at J, with 14 bases between the two ends. The DNA for the CDR3 is TGTGCCAGCAGCTTGACCCCAGGACAGCTCTACAATGAGCAGTTCTTC. It yields the protein CASSLTPGQLYNEQFF.

This sequence joins TRBV7-8 and TRBJ1-3; D is uncertain. The CDR3 covers 16 residues. CDR1 is SGHVS and CDR2 is FQNEAQ in the germline V gene. V dropped 1 base and J dropped 2 bases, with 12 bases sitting between them. The CDR3 loop reads CASSLGVHLAGNTIYF. CDR3 nucleotides: TGTGCCAGCAGCTTAGGGGTCCACCTGGCTGGAAACACCATATATTTT.

This clone came up many times. The rearrangement uses TRBV30 and TRBJ1-5; D is ambiguous. The CDR3 is made up of 15 amino acids. From germline, CDR1 is GTSNPN and CDR2 SVGIG (reference sequence). The germline V and J ends were trimmed by 1 base and 1 base, with 11 bases remaining between them. CDR3 amino acids: CAWSALGPSNQPQHF. CDR3 nucleotide sequence: TGTGCCTGGAGTGCCCTTGGTCCGAGCAATCAGCCCCAGCATTTT.

The J gene is TRBJ2-5, the V gene TRBV11-2; unclear D gene. Trimming pared 5 bases from V and 2 bases from J, leaving 6 bases between. Per germline, CDR1 SGHAT and CDR2 FQNNGV. The CDR3 contains 12 residues. This chain's CDR3 is CASSGPQETQYF. In DNA form, the CDR3 reads TGTGCCAGCAGCGGTCCTCAAGAGACCCAGTACTTC.

The V gene is TRBV10-3, the J gene TRBJ1-2; 7 bases align to TRBD1. V shed 5 bases and J 2 bases; nucleotides not matched to a gene: 14. The germline V gene encodes CDR1 ENHRY and CDR2 SYGVKD. The CDR3 spans 17 residues. CDR3 in DNA: TGTGCCATCAGTCAAGGGACAGCTAGTGTCGGCAACTATGGCTACACCTTC. This sequence encodes CAISQGTASVGNYGYTF.

This clone appeared once. The V call is TRBV29-1, the J call TRBJ2-7; D is perhaps TRBD2 (6 bases). The CDR3 has 15 residues. Between the trimmed V and J ends, which lost 6 bases and 1 base, there was a span of 19 bases. Germline lookup yields CDR1 SQVTM and CDR2 ANQGSEA. Here the CDR3 reads CSVASRSGVSYEQYF. Written as DNA, the CDR3 is TGCAGCGTCGCCTCCCGGTCGGGGGTTTCCTACGAGCAGTACTTC.

This clone was seen more than once but under ten times. The gene calls are TRBV29-1 and TRBJ2-2; 12 bases map to TRBD2. Germline V lookup: CDR1 SQVTM, CDR2 ANQGSEA. The J segment lost 3 bases and the V segment lost 4 bases, leaving 3 bases of the junction unmatched. This CDR3 spans 15 amino acids. CDR3 nucleotide sequence: TGCAGCGTTGTACCTAGCGGGAGGGACACCGGGGAGCTGTTTTTT. As protein: CSVVPSGRDTGELFF.

This clone was seen only a few times. The chain carries TRBV10-2 and TRBJ1-4; no clear D. V was pared by 4 bases and J by 8 bases, with 14 bases between. CDR1 and CDR2 from the germline V gene are WSHSY and SAAADI. CDR3 length: 14 residues. The DNA for the CDR3 is TGCGCCAGCAGTGTCGGCCTAAAAAGGGAAAAACTGTTTTTT. Translation gives CASSVGLKREKLFF.

V gene TRBV5-1 combines with J gene TRBJ2-7; 7 positions agree with TRBD1. V gave up 3 bases and J gave up 0 bases; unmatched junction bases: 6. Germline loops: CDR1 SGHRS, CDR2 YFSETQ. This CDR3 spans 15 amino acids. The CDR3 coding sequence is TGCGCCAGCAGCTCCTCCGGGGACAGCTCCTACGAGCAGTACTTC. It specifies CASSSSGDSSYEQYF.

V usage is TRBV6-6 and J usage is TRBJ1-6; D unclear. This CDR3 is 14 amino acids long. Germline lookup yields CDR1 MNHNY and CDR2 SVGAGI (reference sequence). Trimming cost V 6 bases and J 7 bases, with 13 bases left between them. For the CDR3, the DNA is TGTGCCAGCAGCCCCTCAGCCCAGAATTCACCCCTCCACTTT. Protein product: CASSPSAQNSPLHF.

The V and J genes are TRBV29-1 and TRBJ2-3; 7 positions match TRBD1. Unmatched junction bases numbered 9, after V lost 3 bases and J lost 0 bases. Germline CDR1 reads SQVTM; CDR2 reads ANQGSEA. CDR3 size: 16 residues. The CDR3 region has the DNA TGCAGCGTTGAGACCGGAAGGGGGCTTAGCACAGATACGCAGTATTTT. It encodes CSVETGRGLSTDTQYF.

The V gene is TRBV7-3, the J gene TRBJ2-3; 9 nucleotides align to TRBD2. J was trimmed by 9 bases and V by 5 bases; bases with no gene match: 12. CDR1 is SGHTA and CDR2 is FQGTGA in the germline V gene. The CDR3 spans 15 residues. The DNA for the CDR3 is TGTGCCAGCAGCCCCGACGGCCTAGCGGGGAACACGCAGTATTTT. Translating it yields CASSPDGLAGNTQYF. The variable domain in full, with the rest retrieved from reference TRBV7-3 and TRBJ2-3, is GAGVSQTPSNKVTEKGKYVELRCDPISGHTALYWYRQSLGQGPEFLIYFQGTGAADDSGLPNDRFFAVRPEGSVSTLKIQRTERGDSAVYLCASSPDGLAGNTQYFGPGTRLTVL.

This chain connects TRBV28 to TRBJ2-5; 13 positions agree with TRBD2. Germline CDR1 reads MDHEN; CDR2 reads SYDVKM. The junction had 7 bases not matched to a gene; V was cut back by 5 bases and J by 4 bases. The CDR3 totals 16 residues. The CDR3 region has the DNA TGTGCCAGCAGTCCCGGACTAGCGGGAGTACGAGAGACCCAGTACTTC. This encodes CASSPGLAGVRETQYF. Using reference TRBV28 and TRBJ2-5 for the parts outside the CDR3, the full variable domain is DVKVTQSSRYLVKRTGEKVFLECVQDMDHENMFWYRQDPGLGLRLIYFSYDVKMKEKGDIPEGYSVSREKKERFSLILESASTNQTSMYLCASSPGLAGVRETQYFGPGTRLLVL.

The chain is built from TRBV10-3 and TRBJ1-5; tentatively, D is TRBD1 (5 bases). This CDR3 is 13 amino acids long. Germline CDR1 reads ENHRY; CDR2 reads SYGVKD. Deletions cut 3 bases from V and 3 bases from J, with 6 bases between. This chain's CDR3 is CAISEGANQPQHF. CDR3 coding DNA: TGTGCCATCAGTGAAGGGGCCAATCAGCCCCAGCATTTT.

The rearrangement uses TRBV18 and TRBJ1-2; a weak D match, TRBD1 (5 bases). Per the germline V gene, CDR1 is KGHSH and CDR2 is LQKENI. Trimming removed 3 bases at V and 8 bases at J, with 13 bases between. The length of the CDR3 is 13 residues. The CDR3 region is CASSPGTAWGYTF. The DNA for the CDR3 is TGTGCCAGCTCACCCGGGACGGCCTGGGGCTACACCTTC.

V is TRBV7-2 and J is TRBJ2-4; 9 bases fit TRBD2. V dropped 5 bases and J dropped 0; count of bases not matched to a gene: 5. Germline-derived CDR1 and CDR2 are SGHTA and FQGNSA. This CDR3 comprises 16 residues. In DNA form, the CDR3 reads TGTGCCAGCAGCCCAAGACTAGCGGTAGCCAAAAACATTCAGTACTTC. Protein product: CASSPRLAVAKNIQYF. Full variable domain (missing parts from reference TRBV7-2 and TRBJ2-4): GAGVSQSPSNKVTEKGKDVELRCDPISGHTALYWYRQSLGQGLEFLIYFQGNSAPDKSGLPSDRFSAERTGGSVSTLTIQRTQQEDSAVYLCASSPRLAVAKNIQYFGAGTRLSVL.

This rearrangement joins TRBV7-2 to TRBJ1-1; D is unclear. V was pared by 2 bases and J by 4 bases, with 11 bases between. The CDR3 consists of 14 residues. Germline lookup yields CDR1 SGHTA and CDR2 FQGNSA. DNA for the CDR3: TGTGCCAGCAGCTTATACGAGGGCGGCACTGAAGCTTTCTTT. Translating gives CASSLYEGGTEAFF.

The V gene is TRBV30, the J gene TRBJ2-7; D tentatively reads TRBD1 or TRBD2 (5 bases each). In germline, CDR1 is GTSNPN, CDR2 SVGIG (reference sequence). Trimming left V 4 bases short and J 3 bases short, with 10 bases between. The CDR3 spans 12 residues. The CDR3 nucleotides read TGTGCCTGGAATGAGGGGAACTACGAGCAGTACTTC. This translates into CAWNEGNYEQYF.